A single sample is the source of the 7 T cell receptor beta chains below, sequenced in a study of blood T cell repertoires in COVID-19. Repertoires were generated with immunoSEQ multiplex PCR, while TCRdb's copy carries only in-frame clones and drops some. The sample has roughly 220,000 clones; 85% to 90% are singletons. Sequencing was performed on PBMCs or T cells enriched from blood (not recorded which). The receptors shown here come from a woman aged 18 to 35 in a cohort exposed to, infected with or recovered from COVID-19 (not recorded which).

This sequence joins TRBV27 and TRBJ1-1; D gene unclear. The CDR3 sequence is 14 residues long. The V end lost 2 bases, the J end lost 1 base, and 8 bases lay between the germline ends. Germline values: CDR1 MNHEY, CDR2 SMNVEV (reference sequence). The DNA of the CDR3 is TGTGCCAGCAGTTTAGGGCGGGGGAACACTGAAGCTTTCTTT. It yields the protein CASSLGRGNTEAFF.

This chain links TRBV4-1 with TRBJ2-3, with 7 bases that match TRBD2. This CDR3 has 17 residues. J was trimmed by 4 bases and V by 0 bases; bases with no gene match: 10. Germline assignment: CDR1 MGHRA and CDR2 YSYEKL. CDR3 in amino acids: CASSQDLPSGFPDTQYF. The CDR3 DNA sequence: TGCGCCAGCAGCCAAGATCTCCCTAGCGGATTCCCAGATACGCAGTATTTT.

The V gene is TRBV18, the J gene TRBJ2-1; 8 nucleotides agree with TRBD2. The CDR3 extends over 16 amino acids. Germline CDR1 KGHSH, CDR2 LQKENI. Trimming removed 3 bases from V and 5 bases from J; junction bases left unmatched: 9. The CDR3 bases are TGTGCCAGCTCACCTGGCGCGCTAGCGGGCAACAATGAGCAGTTCTTC. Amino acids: CASSPGALAGNNEQFF.

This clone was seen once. The CDR3 DNA reads TGTGCCAGCAGCCAAGTCCACGTTATAGCGGACTCCTACAATGAGCAGTTCTTC. Its translation is CASSQVHVIADSYNEQFF. This rearrangement joins TRBV4-2 to TRBJ2-1, with D possibly TRBD2 on 6 matching bases. Germline V lookup: CDR1 LGHNA, CDR2 YNFKEQ. V was clipped by 1 base and J by 0 bases, with 16 bases between them. The CDR3 sequence is 18 residues long.

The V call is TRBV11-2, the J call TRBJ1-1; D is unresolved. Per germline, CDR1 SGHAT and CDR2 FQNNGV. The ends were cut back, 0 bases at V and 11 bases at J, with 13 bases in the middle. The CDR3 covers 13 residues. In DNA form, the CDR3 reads TGTGCCAGCAGCTTAGATACCCTAACCTCGGCTTTCTTT. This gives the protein CASSLDTLTSAFF.

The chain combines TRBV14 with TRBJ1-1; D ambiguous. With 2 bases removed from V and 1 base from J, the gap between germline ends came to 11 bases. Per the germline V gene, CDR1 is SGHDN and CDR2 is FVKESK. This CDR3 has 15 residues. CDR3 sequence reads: CASSQNTGWNTEAFF. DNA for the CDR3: TGTGCCAGCAGCCAAAACACGGGGTGGAACACTGAAGCTTTCTTT.

CDR3 sequence: CASSFPRGTSAGVHEQFF. DNA of the CDR3: TGTGCCAGCAGCTTCCCCCGCGGGACTAGTGCGGGGGTTCATGAGCAGTTCTTC. The chain combines TRBV7-6 with TRBJ2-1; the match to TRBD2 covers 8 bases. The CDR3 has 18 residues. Germline CDR1 is SGHVS and CDR2 is FNYEAQ. V dropped 3 bases and J dropped 8; count of bases not matched to a gene: 18.